Following are 5 T cell receptor beta chains from one sample sequenced in a study of CD8+CD57+ T cells in acquired aplastic anemia (dated by TCRdb to the late 2010s). Reads for this sample came from an Illumina HiSeq 2000. Genomic DNA was used as template for profiling of TCR beta VDJ combinations and CDR3 sequences. Using fastp at Q25 and MiXCR, TCRdb reprocessed the public reads and kept productive beta chains. Duplicate CDR3 protein sequences are folded into a single record with the most common DNA and genes. In this sample the table shows tens of thousands of distinct CDR3 sequences, about 70% of which occur a single time. Roughly 80% of the sample is taken by the ten largest. The patients picked for sequencing were ones in whom flow cytometry had shown an expansion of CD8+CD57+ cells. The sequencing sample was made of sorted CD4+, CD8+, or CD8+CD57+ T cells (not recorded which) from PBMCs. The receptor source for this set is a human donor with aplastic anemia.

The table lists this clonotype with many counts. The V gene is TRBV6-5, the J gene TRBJ2-5; D is perhaps TRBD1 (7 bases). Per the germline V gene, CDR1 is MNHEY and CDR2 is SVGAGI. The V gene lost 2 bases and the J gene lost 5 bases, with 12 bases spanning the gap. CDR3 size: 14 residues. The CDR3 spells CASSYRQGGETQYF. The CDR3 DNA sequence: TGTGCCAGCAGTTACAGGCAGGGGGGTGAGACCCAGTACTTC.

The chain uses TRBV10-3 and TRBJ2-5; TRBD2 is a possible D gene (5 bases). Trimming shortened V by 5 bases and J by 2 bases, and 12 bases separated the two germline ends. The CDR3 consists of 14 residues. The germline CDR1 and CDR2 sequences are ENHRY and SYGVKD. This chain's CDR3 is CAISPPGKQETQYF. The CDR3 DNA reads as TGTGCCATCAGTCCGCCCGGGAAGCAAGAGACCCAGTACTTC.

This clonotype has a handful of counts. The V and J genes are TRBV25-1 and TRBJ1-4; 7 nucleotides match TRBD1. V shed 3 bases, J shed 5 bases, and the junction held 12 bases outside the gene matches. The CDR3 is 17 residues long. Germline V CDR1 and CDR2: MGHDK, SYGVNS. The CDR3 sequence is CASSDVARDSTNEKLFF. As DNA, the CDR3 is TGTGCCAGCAGTGACGTAGCCCGGGACAGTACAAATGAAAAACTGTTTTTT.

The V gene is TRBV15, the J gene TRBJ2-2; no definite D call. The CDR3 is 15 amino acids. V lost 7 bases and J 0 bases, leaving 12 bases between the germline ends. CDR1 is LNHNV, CDR2 YYDKDF, per germline (reference sequence). CDR3 loop: CATNSLSTNTGELFF. The CDR3 DNA is TGTGCCACCAACAGTCTATCCACGAACACCGGGGAGCTGTTTTTT.

The chain uses TRBV7-3 and TRBJ1-5, with D possibly matching TRBD1 (5 bases). The germline V gene has CDR1 SGHTA and CDR2 FQGTGA. The CDR3 has 14 residues. V was cut by 5 bases and J by 6 bases, with 14 bases left in between. The CDR3 DNA sequence: TGTGCCAGCAGCCCGCAGGGTTCGGGTCAGCCCCAGCATTTT. Its protein is CASSPQGSGQPQHF.